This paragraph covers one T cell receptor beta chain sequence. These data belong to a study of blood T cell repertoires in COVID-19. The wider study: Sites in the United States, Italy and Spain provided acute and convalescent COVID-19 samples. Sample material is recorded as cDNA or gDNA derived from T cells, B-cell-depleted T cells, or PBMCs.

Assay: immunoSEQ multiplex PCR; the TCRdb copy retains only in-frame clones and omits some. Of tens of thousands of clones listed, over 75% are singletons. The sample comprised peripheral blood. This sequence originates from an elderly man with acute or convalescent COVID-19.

The CDR3 DNA reads as TGTGCCAGCAGCGCGGGGACTAGCGGAGTGGGTGAGCAGTTCTTC. It is translated as CASSAGTSGVGEQFF. V usage is TRBV9 and J usage is TRBJ2-1, with 11 bases identical to TRBD2. CDR3 length: 15 residues. Looked up from germline, CDR1 is SGDLS and CDR2 is YYNGEE. Trimming removed 3 bases from V and 9 bases from J; junction bases left unmatched: 8. Full variable domain (missing parts from reference TRBV9 and TRBJ2-1): DSGVTQTPKHLITATGQRVTLRCSPRSGDLSVYWYQQSLDQGLQFLIQYYNGEERAKGNILERFSAQQFPDLHSELNLSSLELGDSALYFCASSAGTSGVGEQFFGPGTRLTVL.